There are many counts of the clone carrying this T cell receptor (beta chain). Its matching antigen is unknown. The data are from a study of breast tumors, draining lymph nodes, adjacent tissues. With 5 bases clipped from V and 3 bases from J, the junction kept 8 bases outside the gene matches. CDR1 is LNHDA, CDR2 SQIVND, per germline (reference sequence). This CDR3 has 16 amino acids. TCRdb processed the multiplex PCR reads anew with MiXCR; each CDR3 protein has one entry. The data hold about 13,000 distinct CDR3 sequences, with around 57% observed a single time. Regarding the study as a whole: Tumors had less TCR diversity than lymph nodes, more than nontumor tissue. Tumor T cell lymph node origin was a supported hypothesis, not proven.

Sequences were obtained from tumor-adjacent breast tissue. The source is a female donor with breast cancer. Some clones in this sample may be carry-over from other donors' samples. The gene calls are TRBV19 and TRBJ2-3, with 10 bases matching TRBD2. In nucleotides, the CDR3 is TGTGCCAGTAGTCCGCTAGCGGGAGTGTCTACAGATACGCAGTATTTT. It is translated as CASSPLAGVSTDTQYF.